The rows below give T cell receptor beta chains drawn from one sample of a study of T cells in Graves' hyperthyroidism and ophthalmopathy. TCRdb redid the calling of the multiplex PCR reads with MiXCR, one entry per CDR3 protein. There are 600,000 to 650,000 distinct CDR3 sequences in the sample; around 20% occur only once, and around a third lies in the top ten. The sequencing sample was made of blood. The receptors shown here come from a man aged 25 to 40 with Graves' ophthalmopathy. The CDR3 runs from the conserved cysteine through the conserved F or W. The D gene is left open where the match is weak. Clone size is stated in some rows and not others, as once, few, many or a class when expanded.

abundance	len	v_gene	j_gene	d_gene	CDR3aa	CDR3nt
few	17	TRBV24-1	TRBJ2-5	TRBD2	CATSDLASGGFQETQYF	TGTGCCACCAGTGATTTGGCTAGCGGGGGATTCCAAGAGACCCAGTACTTC
NA	19	TRBV3-2	TRBJ1-5	NA	CASSQDGRPTGVGNQPQHF	TGTGCCAGCAGCCAAGATGGTCGGCCGACAGGGGTTGGCAATCAGCCCCAGCATTTT
many	15	TRBV18	TRBJ2-7	TRBD1	CASSPMDRGAYEQYF	TGTGCCAGCTCACCAATGGACAGGGGTGCCTACGAGCAGTACTTC
NA	17	TRBV18	TRBJ1-1	TRBD1	CASSPTRDSRSSTEAFF	TGTGCCAGCTCACCCACTAGGGACAGTAGATCGTCCACTGAAGCTTTCTTT
NA	13	TRBV7-8	TRBJ2-7	NA	CASSGTLEYEQYF	TGTGCCAGCAGTGGGACGCTGGAATACGAGCAGTACTTC
few	15	TRBV18	TRBJ1-1	NA	CASSPGLGRRAEAFF	TGTGCCAGCTCACCAGGGTTGGGGCGGAGGGCTGAAGCTTTCTTT
many	13	TRBV28	TRBJ2-7	NA	CASSFTASYEQYF	TGTGCCAGCAGTTTTACTGCCTCCTACGAGCAGTACTTC
many	14	TRBV20-1	TRBJ2-3	NA	CSAPQGISTDTQYF	TGCAGTGCTCCTCAGGGGATTAGCACAGATACGCAGTATTTT
many	13	TRBV28	TRBJ1-2	TRBD1	CASSTTGPYGYTF	TGTGCCAGCAGCACGACAGGGCCTTATGGCTACACCTTC
many	15	TRBV27	TRBJ2-3	TRBD2	CASSPRVAGGDTQYF	TGTGCCAGCAGTCCCCGGGTAGCGGGAGGGGATACGCAGTATTTT
few	16	TRBV13	TRBJ2-7	NA	CASSLGPRTTPDEQYF	TGTGCCAGCAGCTTAGGGCCCCGGACAACTCCTGACGAGCAGTACTTC
many	17	TRBV7-8	TRBJ2-1	TRBD1	CASSFARGQGSYNEQFF	TGTGCCAGCAGCTTCGCAAGGGGACAGGGATCCTACAATGAGCAGTTCTTC
NA	12	TRBV20-1	TRBJ2-1	NA	CSARGWRDEQFF	TGCAGTGCTAGAGGGTGGAGGGATGAGCAGTTCTTC
many	14	TRBV7-8	TRBJ2-7	TRBD1	CASSSDRGKHEQYF	TGTGCCAGCAGCTCAGACAGGGGAAAGCACGAGCAGTACTTC
NA	16	TRBV5-5	TRBJ2-2	NA	CASSFYPDRNTGELFF	TGTGCCAGCAGCTTTTATCCGGACAGGAACACCGGGGAGCTGTTTTTT
NA	16	TRBV6-5	TRBJ2-7	TRBD2	CASSYPSGRSPYEQYF	TGTGCCAGCAGTTACCCTAGCGGGAGGAGCCCTTACGAGCAGTACTTC
many	15	TRBV28	TRBJ2-7	NA	CASSSSRRPTYEQYF	TGTGCCAGCAGTTCTTCACGGAGGCCGACCTACGAGCAGTACTTC
few	13	TRBV5-1	TRBJ1-1	TRBD1	CASRPKGATEAFF	TGCGCCAGCCGCCCTAAGGGGGCCACTGAAGCTTTCTTT
many	13	TRBV20-1	TRBJ1-1	NA	CSALPYRDTEAFF	TGCAGTGCCTTACCGTACAGGGACACTGAAGCTTTCTTT
few	17	TRBV5-1	TRBJ1-4	TRBD1	CASSLGLSRTGNEKLFF	TGCGCCAGCAGCTTGGGGCTAAGTAGGACAGGCAATGAAAAACTGTTTTTT
NA	14	TRBV28	TRBJ1-2	NA	CASSSSLNYCGYTF	TGTGCCAGCAGTTCCAGTTTGAATTACTGTGGCTACACCTTC
NA	14	TRBV10-3	TRBJ2-1	NA	CAIRGDSPWGEQFF	TGTGCCATCAGAGGGGACTCACCGTGGGGTGAGCAGTTCTTC
few	15	TRBV28	TRBJ2-5	TRBD1	CASSLTLTGGKTQYF	TGTGCCAGCAGTTTGACGTTGACAGGGGGGAAGACCCAGTACTTC
few	16	TRBV18	TRBJ1-6	NA	CASSPPGFLGNSPLHF	TGTGCCAGCTCACCACCAGGCTTTTTGGGGAATTCACCCCTCCACTTT
NA	15	TRBV27	TRBJ2-7	TRBD2	CASSRWGAGADEQYF	TGTGCCAGCAGTCGATGGGGAGCGGGAGCAGACGAGCAGTACTTC
many	14	TRBV7-8	TRBJ2-7	NA	CASSFPPQSYEQYF	TGTGCCAGCAGCTTCCCCCCGCAGTCCTACGAGCAGTACTTC
few	17	TRBV19	TRBJ2-2	TRBD2	CASSATSGDFNTGELFF	TGTGCCAGTAGTGCCACTAGCGGGGACTTCAACACCGGGGAGCTGTTTTTT
NA	14	TRBV6-2/TRBV6-3	TRBJ1-5	NA	CASSYVYSNQPQHF	TGTGCCAGCAGTTACGTGTATAGCAATCAGCCCCAGCATTTT
many	15	TRBV28	TRBJ2-5	TRBD1	CASSFVDRIQETQYF	TGTGCCAGCAGTTTCGTGGACAGGATCCAAGAGACCCAGTACTTC
few	14	TRBV20-1	TRBJ1-5	TRBD1	CSAPGQGSNQPQHF	TGCAGTGCTCCAGGACAGGGGAGCAATCAGCCCCAGCATTTT
NA	17	TRBV7-9	TRBJ2-1	TRBD2	CASSGGWGGPGYNEQFF	TGTGCCAGCAGCGGCGGGTGGGGAGGGCCTGGGTACAATGAGCAGTTCTTC
few	16	TRBV7-3	TRBJ2-3	TRBD2	CASSPKGSGSGDTQYF	TGTGCCAGCAGTCCCAAGGGTAGCGGGAGTGGGGATACGCAGTATTTT
NA	12	TRBV29-1	TRBJ2-7	NA	CSVVGRTYEQYF	TGCAGCGTTGTGGGCCGAACCTACGAGCAGTACTTC
NA	14	TRBV24-1	TRBJ2-3	NA	CATSDGGTQDTQYF	TGTGCCACCAGTGACGGCGGCACTCAAGATACGCAGTATTTT
few	13	TRBV29-1	TRBJ2-1	TRBD2	CSPLGLASNEQFF	TGCAGCCCGTTGGGACTAGCATCCAATGAGCAGTTCTTC